This T cell receptor (beta chain) was sequenced during a study of blood T cell repertoires in COVID-19. Repertoires were generated with immunoSEQ multiplex PCR, while TCRdb's copy carries only in-frame clones and drops some. In the table there are 85,000 to 110,000 clones, approximately 84% of which are singletons. Germline CDR1 GTSNPN, CDR2 SVGIG (reference sequence). The CDR3 runs 15 residues. Trimming took off 0 bases at V and 7 bases at J, with 13 bases between the two ends. Sequences were obtained from peripheral blood. The J gene is TRBJ1-6, the V gene TRBV30; D ambiguous. The clonotype was recovered from a human donor in a cohort sampled during active COVID-19. CDR3 in amino acids: CAWSVSRGGNSPLHF. CDR3 nucleotide sequence: TGTGCCTGGAGTGTAAGTCGGGGAGGGAATTCACCCCTCCACTTT.